The rows below give T cell receptor beta chains drawn from one sample of a study of blood T cell repertoires in COVID-19. Sequencing was performed with immunoSEQ multiplex PCR; in TCRdb, only in-frame clones are kept and a portion is missing. The sample lists 270,000 or so clones; over 75% were seen once. The source material was peripheral blood. These receptors were collected from a human donor in a cohort sampled during active COVID-19. The CDR3 runs from the conserved cysteine through the conserved F or W. Each record gives: D gene, J gene, V gene, clone size, CDR3 protein, CDR3 DNA. D genes are given only for firm matches. A clone size is listed for some rows: how often the clone was seen (once, few, many), or a class if it is expanded.

.	TRBJ1-2	TRBV12-3/TRBV12-4	.	CASSLQGFEGYTF	TGTGCCAGCAGTCTTCAGGGTTTCGAGGGCTACACCTTC
.	TRBJ1-3	TRBV2	few	CASSERRRGISGNTIYF	TGTGCCAGCAGTGAAAGGCGTAGGGGGATCTCTGGAAACACCATATATTTT
.	TRBJ2-1	TRBV5-1	.	CASSGGLLNNEQFF	TGCGCCAGCAGCGGAGGACTACTAAACAATGAGCAGTTCTTC
.	TRBJ2-1	TRBV9	.	CASSVFTGVGEQFF	TGTGCCAGCAGCGTCTTTACGGGAGTTGGTGAGCAGTTCTTC
.	TRBJ1-4	TRBV19	.	CASSMRANSLATNEKLFF	TGTGCCAGTAGTATGAGGGCTAATTCACTTGCAACTAATGAAAAACTGTTTTTT
TRBD1	TRBJ1-4	TRBV5-1	few	CASSIGTDEKLFF	TGCGCCAGCTCGATCGGGACAGATGAAAAACTGTTTTTT
.	TRBJ1-5	TRBV19	.	CASSIQANNNQPQHF	TGTGCCAGTAGTATTCAGGCAAATAACAATCAGCCCCAGCATTTT
.	TRBJ2-6	TRBV18	.	CASSLLPSGANVLTF	TGTGCCAGCTCACTACTTCCCTCTGGGGCCAACGTCCTGACTTTC
TRBD1	TRBJ1-2	TRBV18	.	CASSLAGTDYGYTF	TGTGCCAGCTCACTAGCCGGGACAGACTATGGCTACACCTTC
TRBD1	TRBJ1-1	TRBV5-1	.	CASSLKTLRTGGTEAFF	TGCGCCAGCAGCTTGAAGACCCTCCGAACAGGGGGCACTGAAGCTTTCTTT
TRBD2	TRBJ2-1	TRBV19	.	CASSSQTSGSFYEQFF	TGTGCCAGTAGCTCCCAGACTAGCGGGAGTTTCTATGAGCAGTTCTTC
TRBD2	TRBJ2-7	TRBV4-1	.	CASSPILAGSYEQYF	TGCGCCAGCAGCCCCATCCTAGCGGGGTCCTACGAGCAGTACTTC
TRBD2	TRBJ2-1	TRBV7-2	.	CASSFGTRPHEQFF	TGTGCCAGCAGCTTCGGGACTAGACCACATGAGCAGTTCTTC
.	TRBJ1-4	TRBV2	once	CASRGAKGRDTRGEKLFF	TGTGCCAGCAGGGGGGCCAAGGGTCGTGACACAAGAGGTGAAAAACTGTTTTTT
.	TRBJ2-1	TRBV5-1	.	CASSLVFVKRAEQFF	TGCGCCAGCAGCTTGGTTTTCGTGAAGAGGGCTGAGCAGTTCTTC
.	TRBJ1-1	TRBV10-3	.	CAISDPPNRIRTEAFF	TGTGCCATCAGTGATCCCCCAAATCGCATTCGGACTGAAGCTTTCTTT
.	TRBJ1-2	TRBV18	.	CASSPARANGYTF	TGTGCCAGCTCACCAGCCAGAGCGAATGGCTACACCTTC
.	TRBJ1-6	TRBV27	.	CASRPQGSYNSPLHF	TGTGCCAGCAGACCCCAGGGGTCCTATAATTCACCCCTCCACTTT
.	TRBJ1-5	TRBV20-1	.	CSASEVGGNQPQHF	TGCAGTGCTAGTGAGGTGGGGGGTAATCAGCCCCAGCATTTT
TRBD1	TRBJ2-5	TRBV7-2	.	CASSSRWTGGAETQYF	TGTGCCAGCAGCTCGAGGTGGACAGGGGGCGCGGAGACCCAGTACTTC
.	TRBJ2-4	TRBV19	.	CASSIGAPAKNIQYF	TGTGCCAGTAGTATTGGAGCGCCGGCCAAAAACATTCAGTACTTC
.	TRBJ1-3	TRBV5-1	.	CASSLAEGGHYSGNTIYF	TGCGCCAGCAGCTTGGCCGAAGGCGGACACTACTCTGGAAACACCATATATTTT
TRBD1	TRBJ1-5	TRBV19	.	CASRDRGDSNQPQHF	TGTGCCAGTAGGGACAGGGGGGATAGCAATCAGCCCCAGCATTTT
.	TRBJ1-1	TRBV9	.	CASSVGDILNTEAFF	TGTGCCAGCAGCGTAGGGGACATACTAAACACTGAAGCTTTCTTT
TRBD2	TRBJ2-7	TRBV4-1	.	CASSQSGLAAFYEQYF	TGCGCCAGCAGCCAATCAGGACTAGCGGCGTTCTACGAGCAGTACTTC